Listed here are 22 T cell receptor beta chains from one sample, sequenced in a study of OX40 agonist ivuxolimab in advanced cancers. Some clones are missing from TCRdb's copy, which holds only in-frame ones; the method was immunoSEQ multiplex PCR. The top ten hold under 7.5% of the sample, which has tens of thousands of clones, over 75% seen once. The sample here was CD4+ or CD8+ T cells sorted from blood, taken in a trial of the OX40 agonist ivuxolimab. The receptor set was obtained from an adult with an advanced solid tumor such as melanoma, head and neck, liver or kidney cancer.

The gene calls are TRBV7-2 and TRBJ2-1; D may be TRBD1 (5 bases). The CDR3 has 16 amino acids. The ends were cut back, 1 base at V and 4 bases at J, with 14 bases in the middle. Germline V gene lookup returns CDR1 SGHTA and CDR2 FQGNSA. The CDR3 sequence is CASSLVEGAQYNEQFF. Written as DNA, the CDR3 is TGTGCCAGCAGCTTAGTAGAAGGGGCTCAATACAATGAGCAGTTCTTC.

The chain is built from TRBV6-1 and TRBJ2-3; 9 bases map to TRBD2. Trimming at V came to 0 bases and at J to 0 bases, leaving 4 bases not matched to a gene. The CDR3 is 17 amino acids. Germline V gives CDR1 MNHNS, CDR2 SASEGT. The CDR3 DNA follows: TGTGCCAGCAGTGAAGCGCTAGCGGGGAGTAGCACAGATACGCAGTATTTT. This encodes CASSEALAGSSTDTQYF.

The genes are TRBV6-1 and TRBJ2-7; D possibly matches TRBD1 or TRBD2 (6 bases each). The germline CDR1 and CDR2 sequences are MNHNS and SASEGT. Trimming removed 8 bases at V and 3 bases at J, with 17 bases between. This CDR3 spans 14 amino acids. Written as DNA, the CDR3 is TGTGCCAGCCCAGGGGAGGACGGTTTCTACGAGCAGTACTTC. It is translated as CASPGEDGFYEQYF.

The chain carries TRBV28 and TRBJ1-1; 8 bases are a match to TRBD1. J lost 6 bases, V lost 2 bases, and 5 bases had no gene match. Germline-derived CDR1 and CDR2 are MDHEN and SYDVKM. The CDR3 consists of 14 residues. This CDR3 is CASSLRTGRAEAFF. CDR3 coding DNA: TGTGCCAGCAGTTTACGGACAGGGCGGGCTGAAGCTTTCTTT. Full variable domain (outside the CDR3, taken from reference TRBV28 and TRBJ1-1): DVKVTQSSRYLVKRTGEKVFLECVQDMDHENMFWYRQDPGLGLRLIYFSYDVKMKEKGDIPEGYSVSREKKERFSLILESASTNQTSMYLCASSLRTGRAEAFFGQGTRLTVV.

This clone was recorded once. The V gene is TRBV7-9, the J gene TRBJ1-1; D may be TRBD1 (5 bases). The CDR3 has 16 residues. The germline V and J ends were trimmed by 6 bases and 0 bases, with 17 bases remaining between them. The germline CDR1 and CDR2 sequences are SEHNR and FQNEAQ (reference sequence). CDR3 nucleotide sequence: TGTGCCAGCAGGACAGAGTTAGGCGTTATGAACACTGAAGCTTTCTTT. Its translation is CASRTELGVMNTEAFF.

This clone was seen only once. The chain is built from TRBV18 and TRBJ2-5; D call uncertain. CDR3 length: 14 residues. Germline lookup yields CDR1 KGHSH and CDR2 LQKENI. V gave up 4 bases and J gave up 1 base, with 10 bases separating them. In DNA, the CDR3 is TGTGCCAGCTCACTCGGAGACGGCCAAGAGACCCAGTACTTC. It encodes CASSLGDGQETQYF.

This clone was seen just once. The gene calls are TRBV28 and TRBJ1-5; D is unresolved. Germline assignment: CDR1 MDHEN and CDR2 SYDVKM. Trimming left V 2 bases short and J 6 bases short, with 8 bases between. The CDR3 is 13 residues long. The DNA of the CDR3 is TGTGCCAGCAGTTTACGGGGAGCTCAGCCCCAGCATTTT. As protein: CASSLRGAQPQHF.

V and J are TRBV4-3 and TRBJ2-7; D might be TRBD1 or TRBD2, each matching 5 bases. Germline CDR1 reads LGHNA; CDR2 reads YSLEER. Trimming removed 0 bases from V and 1 base from J, with 7 bases in between. This CDR3 has 14 residues. CDR3 loop: CASSQDRESYEQYF. DNA of the CDR3: TGCGCCAGCAGCCAAGACAGGGAGTCCTACGAGCAGTACTTC.

The chain combines TRBV12-5 with TRBJ2-7; 7 bases align to TRBD2. CDR1 and CDR2 from the germline V gene are LGHNT and FRNRAP. The J segment lost 4 bases and the V segment lost 3 bases, leaving 9 bases of the junction unmatched. The CDR3 is 15 residues long. The CDR3 region has the DNA TGTGCTAGTGGTTTTAACCCAGGACTAGTGTACGAGCAGTACTTC. Translating it yields CASGFNPGLVYEQYF. Together with reference TRBV12-5 and TRBJ2-7, the CDR3 gives the full variable domain: DARVTQTPRHKVTEMGQEVTMRCQPILGHNTVFWYRQTMMQGLELLAYFRNRAPLDDSGMPKDRFSAEMPDATLATLKIQPSEPRDSAVYFCASGFNPGLVYEQYFGPGTRLTVT.

The J gene is TRBJ1-1, the V gene TRBV30; a possible D gene is TRBD1 (5 bases). V was cut by 1 base and J by 3 bases, with 15 bases left in between. Germline V gene sequence: CDR1 GTSNPN, CDR2 SVGIG (reference sequence). The CDR3 has 15 residues. The CDR3 DNA sequence: TGTGCCTGGAGTGCGGTGGAGGGGTGGGACACTGAAGCTTTCTTT. Encoded protein: CAWSAVEGWDTEAFF.

The chain links TRBV28 to TRBJ1-4; no definite D call. The CDR3 has 11 amino acids. Trimming took 3 bases from V and 7 from J, leaving 3 bases between them. The germline gives CDR1 MDHEN, CDR2 SYDVKM. The CDR3 here is CASSFLEKLFF. The CDR3 bases are TGTGCCAGCAGTTTTCTTGAAAAACTGTTTTTT.

This chain uses TRBV27 with TRBJ2-7; 7 bases align to TRBD1. The V gene end was trimmed by 3 bases and the J gene end by 0 bases; junction bases not matched to a gene: 2. Looked up from germline, CDR1 is MNHEY and CDR2 is SMNVEV (reference sequence). The CDR3 sequence is 14 residues long. CDR3 DNA sequence: TGTGCCAGCAGTTTGACAGGGAGCTCCTACGAGCAGTACTTC. Its translation is CASSLTGSSYEQYF.

The chain is built from TRBV20-1 and TRBJ2-1, with D unclear. Trimming stripped 5 bases from V and 5 bases from J, with 7 bases between. The length of the CDR3 is 11 residues. Looked up from germline, CDR1 is DFQATT and CDR2 is SNEGSKA (reference sequence). CDR3: CSADLDNEQFF. In DNA form, the CDR3 reads TGCAGTGCTGACTTGGACAATGAGCAGTTCTTC.

The rearrangement uses TRBV4-3 and TRBJ2-2; D possibly corresponds to TRBD2 (5 bases). This CDR3 is 14 amino acids long. Trimming took 0 bases from V and 5 from J, leaving 7 bases between them. Germline CDR1 reads LGHNA; CDR2 reads YSLEER. The CDR3 loop reads CASSQEPGTGELFF. CDR3 nucleotides: TGCGCCAGCAGCCAAGAACCGGGGACCGGGGAGCTGTTTTTT.

CDR3 DNA: TGTGCCAGCACGGGAGTTGAAGCTTTCTTT. It translates to CASTGVEAFF. J is TRBJ1-1 and V is TRBV2; D uncertain. CDR1 is SNHLY and CDR2 is FYNNEI in the germline V gene. V was cut by 7 bases and J by 7 bases, with 7 bases left in between. The CDR3 runs to 10 residues.

This rearrangement joins TRBV27 to TRBJ1-4, with TRBD1 matching over 9 bases. CDR1 MNHEY and CDR2 SMNVEV come from the germline V gene (reference sequence). The CDR3 totals 16 residues. Trimming removed 3 bases from V and 1 base from J; junction bases left unmatched: 3. CDR3 sequence reads: CASSLTGGVTNEKLFF. In DNA form, the CDR3 reads TGTGCCAGCAGTTTGACAGGGGGAGTAACTAATGAAAAACTGTTTTTT.

This clone showed up just a few times. The chain uses TRBV2 and TRBJ2-1; TRBD1 might be the D (6 bases). CDR1 and CDR2 (germline): SNHLY, FYNNEI. The CDR3 runs to 16 residues. V was trimmed by 1 base and J by 3 bases, leaving 13 bases between them. CDR3 amino acids: CASSEEWDIGYNEQFF. The CDR3 DNA sequence: TGTGCCAGCAGTGAAGAGTGGGACATTGGCTACAATGAGCAGTTCTTC.

The chain carries TRBV19 and TRBJ1-5, with 7 positions matching TRBD1. This CDR3 spans 14 amino acids. Losses at the gene ends were 5 bases for V and 7 bases for J; bases not matched to a gene: 8. The germline gives CDR1 LNHDA, CDR2 SQIVND (reference sequence). CDR3 in amino acids: CASSLTGVAQPQHF. In DNA form, the CDR3 reads TGTGCCAGTAGTCTTACAGGGGTGGCACAGCCCCAGCATTTT.

The chain carries TRBV15 and TRBJ1-3; D is undetermined. Germline CDR1 LNHNV, CDR2 YYDKDF (reference sequence). The V gene lost 5 bases and the J gene lost 0 bases, with 11 bases spanning the gap. This CDR3 is built from 15 residues. Here the CDR3 DNA reads TGTGCCACCAGCCTCGGGGATACCTCTGGAAACACCATATATTTT. It encodes CATSLGDTSGNTIYF. Full variable domain (outside the CDR3, taken from reference TRBV15 and TRBJ1-3): DAMVIQNPRYQVTQFGKPVTLSCSQTLNHNVMYWYQQKSSQAPKLLFHYYDKDFNNEADTPDNFQSRRPNTSFCFLDIRSPGLGDTAMYLCATSLGDTSGNTIYFGEGSWLTVV.

V usage is TRBV5-5 and J usage is TRBJ1-1, with 8 bases identical to TRBD1. Trimming took 0 bases from V and 7 from J; bases not matched to a gene: 5. Looked up from germline, CDR1 is SGHKS and CDR2 is YYEKEE (reference sequence). The CDR3 runs to 14 residues. CDR3 DNA sequence: TGTGCCAGCAGCTTGGGCAGGGGGCAGGATGAAGCTTTCTTT. Protein: CASSLGRGQDEAFF.

The chain joins TRBV27 to TRBJ1-2; the D gene is possibly TRBD1 (6 bases). V dropped 3 bases and J dropped 7 bases, with 18 bases sitting between them. Germline values: CDR1 MNHEY, CDR2 SMNVEV (reference sequence). The CDR3 length is 15 residues. The CDR3 region is CASSFSQGTGGGYTF. The CDR3 coding sequence is TGTGCCAGCAGTTTTTCACAGGGTACTGGGGGTGGCTACACCTTC.

The chain is built from TRBV4-2 and TRBJ2-2; D ambiguous. The germline gives CDR1 LGHNA, CDR2 YNFKEQ. The CDR3 sequence is 15 residues long. The V end lost 2 bases, the J end lost 3 bases, and 10 bases lay between the germline ends. CDR3 DNA: TGTGCCAGCAGCCAACGCAACACCTACACCGGGGAGCTGTTTTTT. It codes for CASSQRNTYTGELFF.